Shown below are 18 T cell receptor beta chains from a single sample sequenced in a study of spatial heterogeneity in lung cancer. Study findings and constraints: Higher tumor mutation counts went along with higher counts of expanded intratumoral alpha and beta TCRs.

Time point in this sample: sample taken at primary tumor resection. These receptors are not linked to any known antigen. TCRdb called the 5' RACE reads again in MiXCR, with one record for every CDR3 protein. Altogether about 5,700 distinct CDR3 sequences are present, about 3.9% being singletons, with the ten largest covering 20% to 30%. The input for sequencing was lung tumor tissue, taken at surgery. All receptors come from a female donor with early-stage non-small cell lung cancer.

This clonotype is termed medium-sized. This sequence joins TRBV10-2 and TRBJ2-1; 7 bases are a match to TRBD2. The CDR3 length is 19 residues. The germline V gene encodes CDR1 WSHSY and CDR2 SAAADI. The V segment lost 2 bases and the J segment 0 bases; nucleotides outside the gene matches: 13. The CDR3 loop is CASSENRLALTSSYNEQFF. The DNA of the CDR3 is TGCGCCAGCAGTGAGAACCGACTAGCCCTAACCAGCTCCTACAATGAGCAGTTCTTC.

Within the sample, this clonotype is medium-sized. The chain carries TRBV20-1 and TRBJ1-5, with D possibly being TRBD1 (5 bases). The CDR3 is 15 amino acids. CDR1 DFQATT and CDR2 SNEGSKA come from the germline V gene (reference sequence). Trimming left V 7 bases short and J 3 bases short, with 19 bases between. The CDR3, as DNA: TGCAGTGTAGGGGACTCAGGGATCGCCAATCAGCCCCAGCATTTT. Its translation is CSVGDSGIANQPQHF.

The rearrangement uses TRBV28 and TRBJ1-6; D is ambiguous. V was clipped by 5 bases and J by 1 base, with 9 bases between them. From germline, CDR1 is MDHEN and CDR2 SYDVKM. The CDR3 consists of 15 residues. The CDR3 sequence is CASSGPGSYNSPLHF. Written as DNA, the CDR3 is TGTGCCAGCAGTGGACCGGGGTCCTATAATTCACCCCTCCACTTT. The complete variable domain, with remaining parts taken from reference TRBV28 and TRBJ1-6, reads DVKVTQSSRYLVKRTGEKVFLECVQDMDHENMFWYRQDPGLGLRLIYFSYDVKMKEKGDIPEGYSVSREKKERFSLILESASTNQTSMYLCASSGPGSYNSPLHFGNGTRLTVT.

This clonotype is labeled medium-sized. The genes are TRBV7-2 and TRBJ1-1, with no clear D. From germline, CDR1 is SGHTA and CDR2 FQGNSA. CDR3 length: 13 residues. The V end was cut by 1 base, the J end by 5 bases, with 8 bases between. CDR3 protein: CASSLGYNTEAFF. The CDR3, as DNA: TGTGCCAGCAGCTTAGGGTACAATACTGAAGCTTTCTTT.

This clonotype was found many times. The rearrangement links TRBV28 to TRBJ1-5; the D gene is possibly TRBD1 (6 bases). CDR1 is MDHEN and CDR2 is SYDVKM in the germline V gene. Deletions cut 6 bases from V and 4 bases from J, with 16 bases between. This CDR3 comprises 15 residues. CDR3 nucleotide sequence: TGTGCCAGCAGCCCTCTTGGGGGGCAAAATCAGCCCCAGCATTTT. Protein product: CASSPLGGQNQPQHF.

This clonotype was seen ten or more times. This chain uses TRBV5-6 with TRBJ2-3; 8 nucleotides line up with TRBD2. Germline CDR1 and CDR2: SGHDT and YYEEEE. The junction had 7 bases not matched to a gene; V was cut back by 4 bases and J by 3 bases. CDR3 length equals 15 residues. In DNA form, the CDR3 reads TGTGCCAGCAGCGAGAGCGGGAGTCGTACAGATACGCAGTATTTT. Translated: CASSESGSRTDTQYF.

This clonotype is categorized as medium-sized. The chain has TRBV30 and TRBJ2-3; possible D gene TRBD2, 5 bases. Trimming pared 2 bases from V and 0 bases from J, leaving 12 bases between. Per the germline V gene, CDR1 is GTSNPN and CDR2 is SVGIG (reference sequence). The CDR3 has 15 residues. The CDR3 DNA reads as TGTGCCTGGAGTCTAATCGGGATGAGCACAGATACGCAGTATTTT. It translates to CAWSLIGMSTDTQYF.

This clonotype has ten or more counts. J is TRBJ2-5 and V is TRBV20-1; 8 bases align to TRBD2. Trimming at V came to 0 bases and at J to 4 bases, leaving 7 bases not matched to a gene. Germline CDR1 DFQATT, CDR2 SNEGSKA (reference sequence). The CDR3 spans 15 residues. The CDR3 loop is CSARDQLAEGETQYF. CDR3 nucleotides: TGCAGTGCTAGAGATCAACTAGCGGAGGGAGAGACCCAGTACTTC.

At least ten counts were recorded for this clonotype. The gene calls are TRBV7-6 and TRBJ2-7, with D possibly TRBD1 on 6 matching bases. The germline V and J ends were trimmed by 5 bases and 5 bases, with 16 bases remaining between them. This CDR3 contains 14 residues. The germline V gene encodes CDR1 SGHVS and CDR2 FNYEAQ. The CDR3 sequence is CASSHEQGSNEQYF. In DNA form, the CDR3 reads TGTGCCAGCAGCCACGAACAGGGTTCCAACGAGCAGTACTTC.

This clonotype was observed many times. The chain carries TRBV29-1 and TRBJ2-1; D may correspond to TRBD1 or TRBD2 (5 bases each). Trimming left V 4 bases short and J 5 bases short, with 15 bases between. CDR1 and CDR2 from the germline V gene are SQVTM and ANQGSEA. The CDR3 sequence is 14 residues long. CDR3 sequence (DNA): TGCAGCGTTGTTGGGACGGACACTGACAATGAGCAGTTCTTC. It translates to CSVVGTDTDNEQFF.

This clonotype rates as medium-sized (0.01 to 0.1%). The rearrangement uses TRBV11-1 and TRBJ2-7; 10 bases agree with TRBD2. This CDR3 is 16 amino acids long. Per germline, CDR1 SGHAT and CDR2 FQDESV (reference sequence). Trimming at V came to 0 bases and at J to 3 bases, leaving 5 bases not matched to a gene. CDR3 nucleotides: TGTGCCAGCAGCTTAGCAATAGCGGGAGGACTCTACGAGCAGTACTTC. As protein: CASSLAIAGGLYEQYF.

This clonotype was counted ten times or more. This rearrangement joins TRBV24-1 to TRBJ2-1, with a possible D match to TRBD1 (6 bases). The CDR3 totals 11 residues. Trimming took 3 bases from V and 14 from J, leaving 10 bases between them. Germline V gene sequence: CDR1 KGHDR, CDR2 SFDVKD. The CDR3 spells CATSDDRKKFF. CDR3 DNA: TGTGCCACCAGTGATGACAGGAAGAAGTTCTTC.

Ten or more counts support this clonotype. The chain joins TRBV11-2 to TRBJ2-1; D gene uncertain. V was cut by 1 base and J by 5 bases, with 15 bases left in between. The CDR3 runs to 16 residues. Germline lookup yields CDR1 SGHAT and CDR2 FQNNGV. Here the CDR3 DNA reads TGTGCCAGCAGCTTAGGAGGCCAGAGTACCCACAATGAGCAGTTCTTC. Protein: CASSLGGQSTHNEQFF.

In its sample, this clonotype was seen many times. The chain is built from TRBV18 and TRBJ2-1, with TRBD2 as a possible D gene (6 bases). Germline V gene sequence: CDR1 KGHSH, CDR2 LQKENI. The CDR3 length is 13 residues. Trimming stripped 3 bases from V and 9 bases from J, with 12 bases between. CDR3 DNA: TGTGCCAGCTCACCCCTGACTAGAGTTGAGCAGTTCTTC. It encodes CASSPLTRVEQFF.

This clonotype is medium-sized by share. V and J are TRBV12-3 or TRBV12-4 and TRBJ1-2, with TRBD1 as a possible D gene (6 bases). The CDR3 extends over 16 amino acids. Between the trimmed V and J ends, which lost 4 bases and 1 base, there was a span of 16 bases. CDR3 DNA: TGTGCCAGCAGTTCCCCGGACAGACACAGTAACTATGGCTACACCTTC. Protein product: CASSSPDRHSNYGYTF.

This clonotype was detected ten times or more. The chain recombines TRBV7-9 with TRBJ2-3; either TRBD1 or TRBD2 may fit D (5 bases each). The CDR3 has 15 amino acids. The ends were cut back, 2 bases at V and 0 bases at J, with 9 bases in the middle. Germline CDR1 and CDR2: SEHNR and FQNEAQ (reference sequence). CDR3 residues: CASSLTGTSTDTQYF. The CDR3 DNA reads as TGTGCCAGCAGCTTAACGGGGACGAGCACAGATACGCAGTATTTT.

The chain recombines TRBV9 with TRBJ1-3; 7 nucleotides agree with TRBD1. There are 16 residues in the CDR3. The germline V gene has CDR1 SGDLS and CDR2 YYNGEE. J gave up 13 bases and V 3 bases, and 19 bases lay outside the gene matches. CDR3 sequence: CASSGQEGAEGKKIYF. The CDR3 DNA sequence: TGTGCCAGCAGCGGGCAGGAGGGGGCAGAAGGAAAAAAAATATATTTT.

This clonotype was counted ten times or more. The chain uses TRBV7-6 and TRBJ2-7; D is perhaps TRBD1 or TRBD2 (5 bases each). Germline V lookup: CDR1 SGHVS, CDR2 FNYEAQ. Trimming took off 7 bases at V and 2 bases at J, with 21 bases between the two ends. This CDR3 is built from 16 residues. For the CDR3, the DNA is TGTGCCAGCACCCTTACCCCCGGGGCAGCCGCCTACGAGCAGTACTTC. Residues: CASTLTPGAAAYEQYF.